The 24 T cell receptor beta chains reported below all come from one sample, sequenced in a study of cytomegalovirus exposure and HLA in healthy donors. The PCR contained 60 Vbeta and 13 Jbeta primers. Profiled with immunoSEQ multiplex PCR; TCRdb holds only in-frame clones, not every one. Among roughly 180,000 clones listed, about 9.4% were seen once. Input material: PBMCs. All receptors derive from a woman aged 25 to 39 in good health and CMV-seropositive.

This clone has only a few counts. The CDR3 protein is CASGLEGLGGLHLANYGYTF. The CDR3 DNA follows: TGTGCTAGTGGTTTGGAGGGACTGGGAGGGTTGCACTTAGCTAACTATGGCTACACCTTC. This rearrangement joins TRBV12-5 to TRBJ1-2; D may be TRBD1 (5 bases). V lost 1 base and J lost 0, with 24 bases in between. This CDR3 comprises 20 residues. Germline CDR1 is LGHNT and CDR2 is FRNRAP.

This clone has just a few counts. The V call is TRBV5-1, the J call TRBJ1-1; possible D gene TRBD1, 5 bases. This CDR3 region has 15 residues. Germline CDR1 and CDR2: SGHRS and YFSETQ. The V and J ends lost 4 bases and 4 bases respectively, with 17 bases between them. CDR3 in DNA: TGCGCCAGCAGCCCCTGGGGGGATTTGAGCACTGAAGCTTTCTTT. Amino acids: CASSPWGDLSTEAFF.

The chain recombines TRBV6-4 with TRBJ2-7, with 7 positions matching TRBD2. Germline values: CDR1 MRHNA, CDR2 SNTAGT. After removal of 5 bases from V and 3 bases from J, the junction contained 19 bases not matched to a gene. This CDR3 has 18 amino acids. CDR3 DNA: TGTGCCAGCAGTAACCATCTAGCGGATCCATTCGGCGACTACGAGCAGTACTTC. Protein: CASSNHLADPFGDYEQYF.

A few counts support this clone. Other DNA sequences in the same sample also yield this CDR3. The chain employs TRBV5-4 and TRBJ2-3; a possible D gene is TRBD2 (5 bases). Germline V gene sequence: CDR1 SGHNT, CDR2 YYREEE (reference sequence). V lost 1 base and J lost 1, with 19 bases in between. The CDR3 length is 18 residues. CDR3 loop: CASSLTTGSIGRTDTQYF. DNA for the CDR3: TGTGCCAGCAGCTTGACGACGGGGAGTATAGGGCGCACAGATACGCAGTATTTT.

This clone turned up a few times. This chain joins TRBV6-5 and TRBJ1-1, with D possibly TRBD1 on 6 matching bases. CDR3 length: 15 residues. Germline-derived CDR1 and CDR2 are MNHEY and SVGAGI. Between the trimmed V and J ends, which lost 4 bases and 0 bases, there was a span of 12 bases. The CDR3 nucleotides read TGTGCCAGCAGTTTTTACAGGGACATGAACACTGAAGCTTTCTTT. Translated: CASSFYRDMNTEAFF.

On this clone: The same CDR3 arises from other DNA sequences in this sample as well. The genes are TRBV14 and TRBJ2-5; weak D call: TRBD1 (6 bases). V was clipped by 2 bases and J by 0 bases, with 10 bases between them. The germline CDR1 and CDR2 sequences are SGHDN and FVKESK. The CDR3 has 15 residues. The CDR3 nucleotides read TGTGCCAGCAGCCAACAGGGGTGGTACCAAGAGACCCAGTACTTC. Its protein product is CASSQQGWYQETQYF.

The chain employs TRBV7-9 and TRBJ2-3; 8 bases are a match to TRBD2. The CDR3 is 15 amino acids. Looked up from germline, CDR1 is SEHNR and CDR2 is FQNEAQ (reference sequence). With V trimmed by 8 bases and J by 3 bases, 10 bases remained unmatched. This CDR3 is CASYDSGGATDTQYF. The CDR3 nucleotides read TGTGCCAGCTACGATTCGGGGGGGGCTACAGATACGCAGTATTTT.

This clone was seen more than once but under ten times. J is TRBJ2-7 and V is TRBV5-6, with D perhaps TRBD1 (6 bases). Germline V lookup: CDR1 SGHDT, CDR2 YYEEEE. The CDR3 loop spans 13 amino acids. The V end lost 3 bases, the J end lost 2 bases, and 9 bases lay between the germline ends. Written as DNA, the CDR3 is TGTGCCAGCAGCTGGACAGCGGCCTACGAGCAGTACTTC. This gives the protein CASSWTAAYEQYF.

This clone has only a few counts. This chain connects TRBV13 to TRBJ2-5, with D perhaps matching TRBD2 (5 bases). Trimming cost V 5 bases and J 4 bases, with 17 bases left between them. CDR1 is PRHDT, CDR2 FYEKMQ, per germline (reference sequence). This CDR3 comprises 15 residues. The CDR3 spells CASSPPDRAAETQYF. CDR3 DNA sequence: TGTGCCAGCAGCCCCCCCGATCGAGCGGCAGAGACCCAGTACTTC.

This sequence joins TRBV5-1 and TRBJ2-7, with a weak D call TRBD2 (6 bases). V lost 1 base, J lost 4 bases, and 9 bases lay in between. The V gene's germline CDR1 is SGHRS and CDR2 YFSETQ. This CDR3 spans 13 amino acids. The CDR3: CASSLRAGYEQYF. CDR3 sequence (DNA): TGCGCCAGCAGCTTGAGGGCGGGATACGAGCAGTACTTC.

The chain carries TRBV6-5 and TRBJ2-3, with TRBD2 matching 8 bases. The CDR3 is 13 amino acids. V lost 8 bases to trimming and J lost 0 bases; unmatched junction nucleotides: 1. Germline V gene data show CDR1 as MNHEY and CDR2 as SVGAGI. The CDR3 region has the DNA TGTGCCAGCCAGCGGGAGAGCACAGATACGCAGTATTTT. This encodes CASQRESTDTQYF.

This clone has a handful of counts. For the CDR3, the DNA is TGCGCCAGCACCCACGATGCCGGACAGGGGGCGGGTGAGCAGTTCTTC. Protein: CASTHDAGQGAGEQFF. The genes are TRBV5-1 and TRBJ2-1, with TRBD1 matching over 11 bases. With V trimmed by 6 bases and J by 9 bases, 14 bases remained unmatched. This CDR3 is built from 16 residues. The V gene's germline CDR1 is SGHRS and CDR2 YFSETQ.

This clone was observed a handful of times. This chain uses TRBV4-1 with TRBJ1-5; D is unresolved. Trimming cost V 3 bases and J 2 bases, with 20 bases left between them. This CDR3 has 18 residues. Per the germline V gene, CDR1 is MGHRA and CDR2 is YSYEKL. The CDR3 loop is CASSHRKGGYKGNQPQHF. In DNA, the CDR3 is TGCGCCAGCAGCCATAGAAAGGGAGGGTATAAGGGCAATCAGCCCCAGCATTTT.

The V gene is TRBV6-5, the J gene TRBJ2-7; 9 bases agree with TRBD1. CDR3 size: 14 residues. V gave up 6 bases and J gave up 5 bases; unmatched junction bases: 8. CDR1 and CDR2 (germline): MNHEY, SVGAGI. The CDR3 bases are TGTGCCAGCAGGTATAACAGGGGGCAGGACGAGCAGTACTTC. Its translation: CASRYNRGQDEQYF.

This rearrangement joins TRBV23-1 to TRBJ1-2, with D perhaps matching TRBD1 (5 bases). TRBV23-1 is annotated as an ORF whose role is uncertain. This CDR3 comprises 16 residues. Trimming cost V 0 bases and J 3 bases, with 14 bases left between them. The CDR3 DNA reads TGCGCCAGCAGTCAATCGAGGCGGCAGGGCGACTATGGCTACACCTTC. The encoded protein is CASSQSRRQGDYGYTF.

V gene TRBV7-9 combines with J gene TRBJ2-1, with 10 positions matching TRBD2. Per germline, CDR1 SEHNR and CDR2 FQNEAQ (reference sequence). Unmatched junction bases numbered 9, after V lost 5 bases and J lost 8 bases. The length of the CDR3 is 15 residues. The CDR3 DNA reads as TGTGCCAGCAGCGCACTAGCGGGATTAGGGGATGAGCAGTTCTTC. Its protein product is CASSALAGLGDEQFF.

The V and J genes are TRBV5-6 and TRBJ2-6; weak D call: TRBD1 (6 bases). Germline V gene data show CDR1 as SGHDT and CDR2 as YYEEEE. CDR3 length: 18 amino acids. Trimming shortened V by 6 bases and J by 0 bases, and 19 bases separated the two germline ends. CDR3 sequence: CASKEPGGGPSGANVLTF. In DNA, the CDR3 is TGTGCCAGCAAGGAGCCTGGGGGCGGGCCCTCTGGGGCCAACGTCCTGACTTTC.

There are a few counts of this clone. The chain has TRBV7-3 and TRBJ2-7; D is unclear. The CDR3 consists of 13 residues. CDR1 SGHTA and CDR2 FQGTGA come from the germline V gene. V was shortened by 2 bases and J by 0 bases, with 5 bases between the two germline ends. CDR3 sequence: CASSLYSSYEQYF. The CDR3 DNA is TGTGCCAGCAGCTTATACAGCTCCTACGAGCAGTACTTC.

The chain recombines TRBV2 with TRBJ2-5; D is unclear. In germline, CDR1 is SNHLY, CDR2 FYNNEI. Trimming took 2 bases from V and 5 from J, leaving 3 bases between them. CDR3 length: 11 amino acids. The CDR3 DNA is TGTGCCAGCAGTGAATATGAGACCCAGTACTTC. Its protein product is CASSEYETQYF.

The V call is TRBV4-1, the J call TRBJ2-7; maybe TRBD1 (6 bases). V was pared by 0 bases and J by 6 bases, with 6 bases between. Germline V gene sequence: CDR1 MGHRA, CDR2 YSYEKL. This CDR3 is built from 12 residues. This chain's CDR3 is CASSQEDSEQYF. The CDR3 DNA is TGCGCCAGCAGCCAAGAGGACAGCGAGCAGTACTTC.

This clone appeared a few times. This rearrangement joins TRBV5-6 to TRBJ2-3, with 7 bases that match TRBD1. CDR1 is SGHDT, CDR2 YYEEEE, per germline. Germline trimming cut 2 bases from V and 4 bases from J; bases unmatched to any gene: 10. The CDR3 is 16 amino acids. CDR3 DNA: TGTGCCAGCAGCTTAATAGGGGGCTATGAGGCAGATACGCAGTATTTT. This sequence encodes CASSLIGGYEADTQYF.

A few counts support this clone. This chain joins TRBV21-1 and TRBJ2-5; TRBD2, as called in the table, went unchecked against the DNA. TRBV21-1 is labeled a pseudogene. The CDR3 extends over 16 amino acids. CDR3 in amino acids: CASSKSRERERETQYF. The CDR3 DNA reads as TGTGCCAGCAGCAAATCGAGGGAGAGGGAACGGGAGACCCAGTACTTC.

This clone was seen a handful of times. The gene calls are TRBV10-2 and TRBJ2-7; 7 bases are a match to TRBD1. Germline CDR1 WSHSY, CDR2 SAAADI. Trimming cost V 3 bases and J 6 bases; bases outside gene matches: 5. The CDR3 has 13 residues. The CDR3 region has the DNA TGCGCCAGCAGTGAACAGGGGCCCGGCGAGCAGTACTTC. Translation: CASSEQGPGEQYF.

CDR3: CASSSTRGAGETQYF. Written as DNA, the CDR3 is TGTGCCAGCAGTTCAACACGGGGGGCGGGGGAGACCCAGTACTTC. This chain connects TRBV25-1 to TRBJ2-5, with D possibly being TRBD2 (7 bases). This CDR3 region has 15 residues. CDR1 is MGHDK, CDR2 SYGVNS, per germline. Trimming pared 5 bases from V and 5 bases from J, leaving 18 bases between.